The clone carrying this TCR beta chain occurred a few times. The data stem from a study of blood T cells in healthy people across ages. The authors ran a second PCR of about 6 to 11 cycles using a sample-barcoded 5' primer and a J-beta primer mix. TCRdb independently ran MiXCR on the 5' RACE reads; one entry per CDR3 protein. The sample includes approximately 1.5 million distinct CDR3 sequences, about 31% of them seen just once. V dropped 4 bases and J dropped 4 bases, with 10 bases sitting between them. The CDR3 totals 13 residues. The germline V gene has CDR1 MNHNS and CDR2 SASEGT. The receptor was derived from a woman in her thirties in good health. The rearrangement links TRBV6-1 to TRBJ1-2; D may be TRBD1 (6 bases). The source material was blood. This CDR3 is CASSGMDSYGYTF. CDR3 in DNA: TGTGCCAGCAGTGGCATGGACAGCTATGGCTACACCTTC.